The entry that follows covers one T cell receptor (beta chain) sequence. Its antigen remains unidentified. No base quality information exists; no much larger clone differs at one position. The data originate from a study of tumor-infiltrating lymphocytes in primary liver carcinoma listed by TCRdb under 2017. Context from the whole study: Between November 2015 and early 2016, roughly five patients in China with histopathologically diagnosed primary liver carcinoma had surgical resection. The five patients, three men and two women aged 30 to 69 years, had hepatocellular carcinoma (four) or combined HCC and intrahepatic cholangiocarcinoma (one). Tumors of the five patients were stage T1-T3 N0M0 with maximum diameters of 4.2 to 10 cm. TCRbeta repertoire sequencing, expression microarrays and whole-exome sequencing were combined in the study across five regions of each liver tumor, with adjacent normal tissue and blood also included. Reproducibility between technical replicate repertoires was high, with correlation coefficients above 0.95 and mean shared-clone rates approximately 0.88. Each sample produced roughly 3.65 to 7.13 million productive TCRbeta reads, and read depth showed no significant difference between tissue types. TCRbeta repertoire sequencing covered about 35 specimens from 5 patients: approximately 25 tumor regions, 5 adjacent noncancerous liver tissues and 5 peripheral blood samples. The investigation overall reported the following: Because the samples were bulk and unsorted, CD4+ and CD8+ T cell repertoires could not be compared. The top 250 clones made up a significantly larger repertoire fraction in tumors than in blood (p = 0.039). Because only the TCR beta chain was sequenced and unpaired alpha chains were not captured, true repertoire diversity is likely underestimated. Only 4 to 6 patients were included in the study, and the authors note that the findings should be validated in a larger study. Pairs of tumor regions showed greater repertoire overlap (mean roughly 35%) than tumor-adjacent pairs (roughly 17%) or tumor-blood pairs (approximately 14%), which is consistent with antigen-driven expansion.

Spanning cysteine to phenylalanine, the CDR3 consists of 16 amino acids. CDR3 DNA only is kept here, 48 bases in frame from base 1. For CDR1 and CDR2, the germline V gene lists SGHRS and YFSETQ. V was cut back by 7 bases and J by 1 base, leaving a gap of 20 bases between them. TRIzol reagent was used to extract blood RNA from unsorted whole blood, while the DNeasy Blood & Tissue kit provided the germline DNA. At the time of sampling, the patients had chronic HBV infection and had not received any treatment. Before surgery, around 4 milliliters of peripheral blood were drawn into K2EDTA tubes. Using a constant-region primer and ProtoScript II reverse transcriptase, TCRbeta-specific cDNA was reverse-transcribed from approximately 500 ng total RNA. Construction of the TCRbeta libraries relied on three nested rounds of multiplex PCR, following a slightly modified ARM-PCR procedure. Each of the first two PCR rounds ran for approximately 10 cycles and used multiplex TRBV1-TRBV30 forward primers together with a Cbeta reverse primer. Sample barcodes and Illumina adapters were added in a final 25-cycle PCR using Deep VentR polymerase. Amplicons of 200-500 bp were gel-purified with a QIAquick gel extraction kit before sequencing. The TCRbeta amplicons were sequenced with 250-bp paired-end reads on an Illumina HiSeq 2500. Per the authors' processing: To recover full CDR3 sequences, reads were quality-trimmed using Trimmomatic v0.33 and paired reads were then merged using FLASH v1.2.11. MiGEC v1.2.1b assigned V, D and J germline segments to the rearranged TCRbeta sequences. VDJtools v1.0.0 computed clonotype statistics and Shannon-Wiener diversity indices. To cut down on sampling bias, every analysis after diversity analysis relied on just the 250 most abundant clonotypes from each sample. TCRdb reanalyzed the raw reads on its own, using fastp at Q25 for trimming and MiXCR for clone calling, and kept in-frame beta chains. CDR3 protein sequences are deduplicated, and each keeps its most common genes and DNA. The V and J calls come from TCRdb's annotation, not from the publication. In all, the sample holds about 310,000 distinct CDR3 sequences, and almost 60% of those were seen once. The ten largest clones represent about 18% of the sample.

The chain uses TRBV5-1 and TRBJ1-1, with TRBD1 perhaps the D gene, on 6 matching bases. Sequencing used peripheral blood. The sequence derives from a woman aged 25 to 39 with primary liver carcinoma and hepatitis B virus infection. CDR3 reads: CASCPRLGAGNTEAFF. The bases read TGCGCCAGCTGCCCACGCCTGGGGGCGGGGAACACTGAAGCTTTCTTT.